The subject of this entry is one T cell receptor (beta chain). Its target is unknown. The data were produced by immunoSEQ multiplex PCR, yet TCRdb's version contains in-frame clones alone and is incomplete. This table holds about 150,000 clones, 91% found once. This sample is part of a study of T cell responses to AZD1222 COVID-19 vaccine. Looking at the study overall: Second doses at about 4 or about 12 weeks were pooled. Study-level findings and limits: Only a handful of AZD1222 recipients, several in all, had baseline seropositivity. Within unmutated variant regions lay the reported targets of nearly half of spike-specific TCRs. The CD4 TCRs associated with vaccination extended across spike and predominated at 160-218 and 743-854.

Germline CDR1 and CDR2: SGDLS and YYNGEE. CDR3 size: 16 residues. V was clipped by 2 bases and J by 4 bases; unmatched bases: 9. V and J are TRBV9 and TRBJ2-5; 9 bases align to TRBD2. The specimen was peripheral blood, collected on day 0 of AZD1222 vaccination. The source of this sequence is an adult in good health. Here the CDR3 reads CASSVSGSATGETQYF. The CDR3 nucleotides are TGTGCCAGCAGCGTTAGCGGGAGTGCTACGGGAGAGACCCAGTACTTC.